The 16 T cell receptor beta chains listed next were all sequenced from one sample in a study of cytomegalovirus exposure and HLA in healthy donors. Amplification used 60 Vbeta primers and 13 Jbeta primers. Sequencing used immunoSEQ multiplex PCR; TCRdb keeps in-frame clones, though not all of them. The data hold approximately 110,000 clones, with less than 85% observed a single time. The sequenced sample was PBMCs. The receptors were sampled from a man aged 35 to 55 in good health and CMV-seropositive.

This clone was detected a few times. The chain carries TRBV7-3 and TRBJ2-7; TRBD1 might be the D (5 bases). The CDR3 runs to 15 residues. CDR1 and CDR2 from the germline V gene are SGHTA and FQGTGA. Trimming stripped 1 base from V and 3 bases from J, with 13 bases between. CDR3 DNA: TGTGCCAGCAGCTTAAAAGAGGCGACAGACTACGAGCAGTACTTC. Its translation: CASSLKEATDYEQYF.

The rearrangement joins TRBV5-6 to TRBJ1-1, with 7 bases fitting TRBD1. The CDR3 runs to 16 residues. In germline, CDR1 is SGHDT, CDR2 YYEEEE. The V segment lost 3 bases and the J segment 0 bases; nucleotides outside the gene matches: 8. The CDR3 here is CASSYGTVPMNTEAFF. In DNA form, the CDR3 reads TGTGCCAGCAGCTACGGGACAGTTCCTATGAACACTGAAGCTTTCTTT. Based on the CDR3 plus reference TRBV5-6 and TRBJ1-1, the full variable domain is DAGVTQSPTHLIKTRGQQVTLRCSPKSGHDTVSWYQQALGQGPQFIFQYYEEEERQRGNFPDRFSGHQFPNYSSELNVNALLLGDSALYLCASSYGTVPMNTEAFFGQGTRLTVV.

The V and J genes are TRBV13 and TRBJ2-5; 7 bases are shared with TRBD1. J gave up 4 bases and V 2 bases, and 4 bases lay outside the gene matches. This CDR3 contains 14 residues. The germline gives CDR1 PRHDT, CDR2 FYEKMQ (reference sequence). CDR3 coding DNA: TGTGCCAGCAGCTTAAGGGGGCTGAGAGAGACCCAGTACTTC. This translates into CASSLRGLRETQYF.

Worth noting for this clone: Other nucleotide sequences from this sample produce the same CDR3. The chain carries TRBV18 and TRBJ2-3; D is perhaps TRBD2 (6 bases). V lost 4 bases, J lost 5 bases, and 19 bases lay in between. Germline V gene sequence: CDR1 KGHSH, CDR2 LQKENI. The CDR3 covers 16 residues. The CDR3 bases are TGTGCCAGCTCACAGCCGGGACTCCAGGTGGAAGATACGCAGTATTTT. This sequence encodes CASSQPGLQVEDTQYF. Full variable domain (missing parts from reference TRBV18 and TRBJ2-3): NAGVMQNPRHLVRRRGQEARLRCSPMKGHSHVYWYRQLPEEGLKFMVYLQKENIIDESGMPKERFSAEFPKEGPSILRIQQVVRGDSAAYFCASSQPGLQVEDTQYFGPGTRLTVL.

V is TRBV14 and J is TRBJ2-5; TRBD1 is a possible D gene (6 bases). TRBJ2-7 matches the DNA end more closely, so the J call is doubtful. Germline V lookup: CDR1 SGHDN, CDR2 FVKESK. The CDR3 loop spans 13 amino acids. The CDR3 reads CASSLRQAYEQYF. The CDR3 coding sequence is TGTGCCAGCAGCCTGCGACAGGCCTACGAGCAGTACTTC.

A few counts support this clone. This sequence joins TRBV5-8 and TRBJ2-7; 11 bases fit TRBD2. V lost 0 bases, J lost 7 bases, and 12 bases stayed unmatched. Germline V gene sequence: CDR1 SGHTS, CDR2 YDEGEE. The CDR3 covers 17 residues. Here the CDR3 DNA reads TGTGCCAGCAGCTTGGAGCTAGCGGGGGGCTACCCTCGAGAGCAGTACTTC. Translating it yields CASSLELAGGYPREQYF.

This clone came up a few times. The chain joins TRBV11-2 to TRBJ1-1; D is possibly TRBD1 (5 bases). There are 16 residues in the CDR3. In germline, CDR1 is SGHAT, CDR2 FQNNGV. The ends were cut back, 1 base at V and 1 base at J, with 13 bases in the middle. For the CDR3, the DNA is TGTGCCAGCAGCTTAGCGGGGGGTAGGGAGAACACTGAAGCTTTCTTT. It codes for CASSLAGGRENTEAFF.

This chain uses TRBV6-5 with TRBJ2-5; 13 bases line up with TRBD2. The better agreement between TRBJ2-7 and the DNA end casts doubt on the J call. CDR3 length: 14 residues. The germline V gene encodes CDR1 MNHEY and CDR2 SVGAGI. The CDR3 DNA reads TGTGCCAGCAGTCGGACTAGCGGGAGAATCGAGCAGTACTTC. It codes for CASSRTSGRIEQYF.

In this sample, this clone turned up once. V is TRBV7-6 and J is TRBJ2-7, with 8 bases identical to TRBD1. V shed 2 bases, J shed 3 bases, and the junction held 6 bases outside the gene matches. Germline V gene sequence: CDR1 SGHVS, CDR2 FNYEAQ. CDR3 length: 15 amino acids. The CDR3 reads CASSLRADRDYEQYF. The DNA for the CDR3 is TGTGCCAGCAGCTTAAGGGCGGACAGGGACTACGAGCAGTACTTC.

The chain has TRBV11-3 and TRBJ2-7; D possibly corresponds to TRBD1 (6 bases). Germline CDR1 SGHNT, CDR2 YENEEA. This CDR3 has 14 residues. V dropped 5 bases and J dropped 2 bases, with 13 bases sitting between them. CDR3 in amino acids: CASSVTGLAYEQYF. Here the CDR3 DNA reads TGTGCCAGCAGCGTGACAGGACTGGCCTACGAGCAGTACTTC. Filled out from reference TRBV11-3 and TRBJ2-7, the complete variable domain reads EAGVVQSPRYKIIEKKQPVAFWCNPISGHNTLYWYLQNLGQGPELLIRYENEEAVDDSQLPKDRFSAERLKGVDSTLKIQPAELGDSAVYLCASSVTGLAYEQYFGPGTRLTVT.

The chain has TRBV11-3 and TRBJ2-7; TRBD2 matches at 15 bases. The CDR3 runs to 16 residues. V was clipped by 3 bases and J by 7 bases; unmatched bases: 7. Germline CDR1 is SGHNT and CDR2 is YENEEA. The CDR3 DNA sequence: TGTGCCAGCAGCTTGCCTTCCGGGACTAGCGGGAGGGAGCAGTACTTC. Translated: CASSLPSGTSGREQYF. The full variable domain, with the rest looked up from reference TRBV11-3 and TRBJ2-7, is EAGVVQSPRYKIIEKKQPVAFWCNPISGHNTLYWYLQNLGQGPELLIRYENEEAVDDSQLPKDRFSAERLKGVDSTLKIQPAELGDSAVYLCASSLPSGTSGREQYFGPGTRLTVT.

This sequence joins TRBV21-1 and TRBJ2-5; the table gives TRBD1 as D, unverified against the DNA. TRBV21-1 is a pseudogene locus. The CDR3 consists of 15 residues. The CDR3 nucleotides read TGTGCCAGCAGCAAAGTAGTGGACAGAGAAGAGACCCAGTACTTC. It codes for CASSKVVDREETQYF.

The genes are TRBV7-9 and TRBJ2-7, with D tentatively TRBD2 (6 bases). The CDR3 spans 16 residues. Looked up from germline, CDR1 is SEHNR and CDR2 is FQNEAQ (reference sequence). V was pared by 0 bases and J by 3 bases, with 15 bases between. The CDR3: CASSLARGGPSYEQYF. The DNA for the CDR3 is TGTGCCAGCAGCTTAGCGCGAGGAGGGCCGAGCTACGAGCAGTACTTC. Together with reference TRBV7-9 and TRBJ2-7, the CDR3 gives the full variable domain: DTGVSQNPRHKITKRGQNVTFRCDPISEHNRLYWYRQTLGQGPEFLTYFQNEAQLEKSRLLSDRFSAERPKGSFSTLEIQRTEQGDSAMYLCASSLARGGPSYEQYFGPGTRLTVT.

The J gene is TRBJ2-1, the V gene TRBV7-9; 8 positions match TRBD2. This CDR3 is 15 amino acids long. Germline CDR1 reads SEHNR; CDR2 reads FQNEAQ (reference sequence). Trimming removed 5 bases from V and 2 bases from J; junction bases left unmatched: 5. CDR3 sequence (DNA): TGTGCCAGCAGCCCCGGGACTAGTCCCTACAATGAGCAGTTCTTC. Protein sequence: CASSPGTSPYNEQFF.

The rearrangement links TRBV23-1 to TRBJ2-4, with D maybe TRBD1 (6 bases). TRBV23-1 is classed as an ORF, of uncertain function. Deletions cut 3 bases from V and 0 bases from J, with 12 bases between. The CDR3 spans 16 residues. CDR3 DNA: TGCGCCAGCAGTCACCGACAGGCGCTAGCCAAAAACATTCAGTACTTC. Translated: CASSHRQALAKNIQYF.

This clone has a single count. The V call is TRBV29-1, the J call TRBJ1-2, with TRBD1 identical over 7 bases. In germline, CDR1 is SQVTM, CDR2 ANQGSEA. Unmatched junction bases numbered 4, after V lost 7 bases and J lost 2 bases. CDR3 length: 12 residues. The CDR3 DNA is TGCAGCGCCGACAGGGCAAACTATGGCTACACCTTC. Protein: CSADRANYGYTF.